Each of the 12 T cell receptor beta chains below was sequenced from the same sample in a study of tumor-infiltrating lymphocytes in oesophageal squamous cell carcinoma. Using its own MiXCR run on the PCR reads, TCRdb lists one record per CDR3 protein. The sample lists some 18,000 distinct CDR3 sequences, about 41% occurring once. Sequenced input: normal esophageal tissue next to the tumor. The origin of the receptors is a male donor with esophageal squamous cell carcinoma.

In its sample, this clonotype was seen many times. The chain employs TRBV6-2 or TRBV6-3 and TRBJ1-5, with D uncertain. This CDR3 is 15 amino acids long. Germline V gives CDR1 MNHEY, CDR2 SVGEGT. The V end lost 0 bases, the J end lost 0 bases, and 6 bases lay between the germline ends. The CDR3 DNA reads TGTGCCAGCAGTTACTCAGGCGGTAGCAATCAGCCCCAGCATTTT. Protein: CASSYSGGSNQPQHF.

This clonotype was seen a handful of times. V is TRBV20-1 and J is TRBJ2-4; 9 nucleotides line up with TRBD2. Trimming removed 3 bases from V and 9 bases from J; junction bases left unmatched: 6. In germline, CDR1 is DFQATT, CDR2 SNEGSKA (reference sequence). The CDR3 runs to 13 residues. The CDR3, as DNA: TGCAGTGCTAGTGCGGGAGGGCCTGGCATTCAGTACTTC. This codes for CSASAGGPGIQYF.

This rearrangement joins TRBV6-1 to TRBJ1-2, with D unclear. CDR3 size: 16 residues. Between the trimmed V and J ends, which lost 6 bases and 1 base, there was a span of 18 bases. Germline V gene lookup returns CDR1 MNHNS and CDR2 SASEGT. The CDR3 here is CASRAPGEWLNYGYTF. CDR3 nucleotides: TGTGCCAGCAGGGCCCCGGGCGAGTGGCTTAACTATGGCTACACCTTC.

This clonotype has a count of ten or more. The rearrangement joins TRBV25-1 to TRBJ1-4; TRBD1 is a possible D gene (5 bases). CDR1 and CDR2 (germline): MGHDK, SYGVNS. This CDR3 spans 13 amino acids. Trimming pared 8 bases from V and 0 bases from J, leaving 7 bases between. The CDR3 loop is CASRQSTNEKLFF. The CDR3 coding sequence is TGTGCCAGCCGACAGTCAACTAATGAAAAACTGTTTTTT. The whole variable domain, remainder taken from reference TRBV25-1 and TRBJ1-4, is EADIYQTPRYLVIGTGKKITLECSQTMGHDKMYWYQQDPGMELHLIHYSYGVNSTEKGDLSSESTVSRIRTEHFPLTLESARPSHTSQYLCASRQSTNEKLFFGSGTQLSVL.

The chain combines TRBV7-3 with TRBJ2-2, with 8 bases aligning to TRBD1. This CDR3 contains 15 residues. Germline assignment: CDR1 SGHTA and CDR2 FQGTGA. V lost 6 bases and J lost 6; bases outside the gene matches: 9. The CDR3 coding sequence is TGTGCCAGCAGGCCGCCGGGACAGGTTTCCGGGGAGCTGTTTTTT. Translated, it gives CASRPPGQVSGELFF.

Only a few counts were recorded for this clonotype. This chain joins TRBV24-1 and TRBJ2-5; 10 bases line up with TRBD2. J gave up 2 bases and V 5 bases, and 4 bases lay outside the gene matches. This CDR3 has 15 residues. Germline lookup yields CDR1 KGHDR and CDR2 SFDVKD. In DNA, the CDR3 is TGTGCCACCAGTGGGACTAGCGGTGCACAAGAGACCCAGTACTTC. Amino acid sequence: CATSGTSGAQETQYF.

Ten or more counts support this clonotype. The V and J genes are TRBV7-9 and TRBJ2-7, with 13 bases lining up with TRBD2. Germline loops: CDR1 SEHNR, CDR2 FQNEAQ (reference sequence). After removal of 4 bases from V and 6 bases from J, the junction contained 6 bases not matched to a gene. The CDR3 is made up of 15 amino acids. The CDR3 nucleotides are TGTGCCAGCAGCTCACAAGGACTAGCGGGAGCCGAGCAGTACTTC. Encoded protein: CASSSQGLAGAEQYF.

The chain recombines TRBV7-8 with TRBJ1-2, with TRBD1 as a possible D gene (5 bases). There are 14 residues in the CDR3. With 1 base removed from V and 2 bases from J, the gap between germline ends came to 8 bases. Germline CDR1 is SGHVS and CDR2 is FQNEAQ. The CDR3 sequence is CASSLGDGNYGYTF. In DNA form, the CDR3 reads TGTGCCAGCAGCTTAGGGGACGGGAACTATGGCTACACCTTC.

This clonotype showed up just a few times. CDR3 protein: CASSSISGYTDTQYF. For the CDR3, the DNA is TGTGCCAGCAGCTCGATCAGCGGATACACAGATACGCAGTATTTT. The chain combines TRBV7-3 with TRBJ2-3; D perhaps matches TRBD2 (5 bases). V lost 4 bases to trimming and J lost 2 bases, with 13 bases between them. This CDR3 comprises 15 residues. CDR1 is SGHTA, CDR2 FQGTGA, per germline. Full variable domain (remainder filled in from reference TRBV7-3 and TRBJ2-3): GAGVSQTPSNKVTEKGKYVELRCDPISGHTALYWYRQSLGQGPEFLIYFQGTGAADDSGLPNDRFFAVRPEGSVSTLKIQRTERGDSAVYLCASSSISGYTDTQYFGPGTRLTVL.

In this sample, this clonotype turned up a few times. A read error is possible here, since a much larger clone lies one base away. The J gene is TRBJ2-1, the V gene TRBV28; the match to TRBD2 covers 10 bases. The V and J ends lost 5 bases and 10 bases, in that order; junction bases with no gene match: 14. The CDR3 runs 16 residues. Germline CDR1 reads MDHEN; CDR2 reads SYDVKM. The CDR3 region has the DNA TGTGCCAGCAGTACTTCCTACCTAGCGGGAGAATACGAGCAGTTCTTC. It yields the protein CASSTSYLAGEYEQFF. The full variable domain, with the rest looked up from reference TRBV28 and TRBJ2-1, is DVKVTQSSRYLVKRTGEKVFLECVQDMDHENMFWYRQDPGLGLRLIYFSYDVKMKEKGDIPEGYSVSREKKERFSLILESASTNQTSMYLCASSTSYLAGEYEQFFGPGTRLTVL.

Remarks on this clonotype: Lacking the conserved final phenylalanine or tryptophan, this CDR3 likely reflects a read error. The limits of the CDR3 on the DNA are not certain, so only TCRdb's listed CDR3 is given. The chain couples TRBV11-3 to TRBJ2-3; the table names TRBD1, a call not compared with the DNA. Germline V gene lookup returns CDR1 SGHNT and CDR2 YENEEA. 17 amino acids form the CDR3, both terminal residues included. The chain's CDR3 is CASSVRQGDQETQYFGP.

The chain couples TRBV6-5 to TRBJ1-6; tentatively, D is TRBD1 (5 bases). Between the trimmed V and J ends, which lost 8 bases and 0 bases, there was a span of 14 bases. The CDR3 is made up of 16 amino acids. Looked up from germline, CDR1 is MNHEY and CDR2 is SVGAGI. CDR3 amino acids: CASSPKGFSYNSPLHF. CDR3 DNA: TGTGCCAGCTCTCCTAAGGGGTTCTCCTATAATTCACCCCTCCACTTT.